The sequence of this TCR beta chain was determined in a study of T cell changes during pregnancy in multiple sclerosis. With 4 bases clipped from V and 4 bases from J, the junction kept 5 bases outside the gene matches. The CDR3 has 14 residues. The germline V gene encodes CDR1 SEHNR and CDR2 FQNEAQ (reference sequence). Sequencing was performed with immunoSEQ multiplex PCR; in TCRdb, only in-frame clones are kept and a portion is missing. The table includes approximately 40,000 clones, around 89% detected once. The chain joins TRBV7-9 to TRBJ2-3, with 7 bases that match TRBD2. Source: CD4+ T cells from peripheral blood mononuclear cells, taken in the second trimester of pregnancy. The source is a female donor with multiple sclerosis, enrolled in a pregnancy study. CDR3 nucleotides: TGTGCCAGCAGCTGGGGAGGGGCCTCAGATACGCAGTATTTT. Its protein is CASSWGGASDTQYF.